This TCR beta chain was sequenced during a study of cytomegalovirus exposure and HLA in healthy donors. Broader study findings: According to a subsequent analysis, TCR clusters from the first cohort were inclined to appear together in the roughly 120 validation repertoires.

Assay used: immunoSEQ multiplex PCR; TCRdb lists only in-frame clones, some missing. The sample shows about 160,000 clones, 96% of them seen only once. A remark on this clone: Its target is unknown.

The receptor was isolated from a woman between 18 and 30 years old in good health and CMV-seronegative. Sequenced material: PBMCs.

The CDR3 loop reads CATTSGLGTEAFF. The CDR3 nucleotides read TGTGCCACCACCAGCGGCCTTGGCACTGAAGCTTTCTTT. J is TRBJ1-1 and V is TRBV27; D is undetermined. This CDR3 contains 13 residues. The germline V gene has CDR1 MNHEY and CDR2 SMNVEV (reference sequence). V lost 10 bases and J 4 bases, leaving 16 bases between the germline ends.